This is a list of T cell receptor beta chains from one sample in a study of post-analysis software for immune sequencing data. TCRdb fed the PCR reads into MiXCR, producing one record per CDR3 protein. Of roughly 800,000 distinct CDR3 sequences listed, just under 30% are singletons. The source material was blood. The receptors were gathered from a girl aged 5-17 years with multiple sclerosis. CDR3s include the opening cysteine and the closing phenylalanine or tryptophan. The order of the fields is D gene, V gene, J gene, clone size, CDR3 protein, CDR3 DNA. A D gene is named only where the DNA matches it firmly. Size is stated for part of the rows, as once, few or many counts, or as a class when the clone is expanded.

.	TRBV3-1	TRBJ1-1	.	CASSLTLGGTEAFF	TGTGCCAGCAGCCTTACCCTGGGGGGGACTGAAGCTTTCTTT
.	TRBV28	TRBJ2-1	few	CASRRTTNNEQFF	TGTGCCAGCAGGAGGACAACTAACAATGAGCAGTTCTTC
TRBD1	TRBV27	TRBJ2-7	.	CASSPNRDRGYEQYF	TGTGCCAGCAGCCCAAACCGGGACAGGGGGTACGAGCAGTACTTC
.	TRBV7-9	TRBJ2-1	.	CASMAGTYNEQFF	TGTGCCAGCATGGCGGGGACCTACAATGAGCAGTTCTTC
.	TRBV20-1	TRBJ2-5	few	CSARVSLARETQYF	TGCAGTGCTAGAGTCTCGCTAGCACGAGAGACCCAGTACTTC
.	TRBV5-1	TRBJ1-1	.	CASSLWGTSNTEAFF	TGCGCCAGCAGCTTGTGGGGGACCTCGAACACTGAAGCTTTCTTT
.	TRBV27	TRBJ1-2	few	CASSAGRMNYGYTF	TGTGCCAGCAGTGCTGGACGGATGAACTATGGCTACACCTTC
TRBD2	TRBV10-3	TRBJ2-3	few	CAISLAGGLTDTQYF	TGTGCCATCAGCCTAGCGGGGGGGCTCACAGATACGCAGTATTTT
.	TRBV12-3/TRBV12-4	TRBJ1-2	few	CASSLPGTGYTF	TGTGCCAGCAGTTTACCGGGAACCGGCTACACCTTC
TRBD1	TRBV7-2	TRBJ1-1	.	CASSLVSQGARTEAFF	TGTGCCAGCAGCTTAGTAAGCCAGGGGGCGCGTACTGAAGCTTTCTTT
.	TRBV28	TRBJ1-2	.	CASLLTGKYGYTF	TGTGCCAGCCTACTTACGGGAAAGTATGGCTACACCTTC
.	TRBV29-1	TRBJ1-2	.	CSVSPSGLRGFNYGYTF	TGCAGCGTTTCCCCATCGGGCCTCAGGGGATTCAACTATGGCTACACCTTC
.	TRBV7-2	TRBJ2-3	.	CASMRGRASTDTQYF	TGTGCCAGCATGAGGGGGAGGGCAAGCACAGATACGCAGTATTTT
.	TRBV4-3	TRBJ2-1	few	CANSQVAGLPQGEQFF	TGCGCCAACAGCCAAGTTGCCGGGTTACCTCAGGGTGAGCAGTTCTTC
.	TRBV6-2/TRBV6-3	TRBJ2-1	.	CVSSYQGTPLYNEQFF	TGTGTCAGCAGTTACCAGGGGACGCCGTTATACAATGAGCAGTTCTTC
TRBD2	TRBV7-9	TRBJ2-4	.	CASSLLAGGLAKNIQYF	TGTGCCAGCAGCTTACTAGCGGGAGGGCTAGCCAAAAACATTCAGTACTTC
.	TRBV19	TRBJ1-5	.	CASSLTSALGNQPQHF	TGTGCCAGTAGCCTTACTTCGGCCCTGGGGAATCAGCCCCAGCATTTT
TRBD1	TRBV6-5	TRBJ1-2	once	CAAGTGARYGYTF	TGTGCCGCAGGGACAGGTGCCCGCTATGGCTACACCTTC
TRBD1	TRBV6-2/TRBV6-3	TRBJ2-6	few	CASTWTGGLSGANVLTF	TGTGCCAGCACGTGGACAGGGGGCCTCTCTGGGGCCAACGTCCTGACTTTC
TRBD2	TRBV6-5	TRBJ2-5	few	CASSSPGGSRETQYF	TGTGCCAGCAGTTCCCCGGGGGGTAGCCGAGAGACCCAGTACTTC
TRBD2	TRBV3-1	TRBJ2-3	.	CASSQGPAGLSTDTQYF	TGTGCCAGCAGCCAAGGCCCAGCGGGGTTAAGCACAGATACGCAGTATTTT
.	TRBV21-1	TRBJ2-7	.	CASSSRRGFGKYEQYF	TGTGCCAGCAGCTCCCGGAGAGGGTTCGGAAAGTACGAGCAGTACTTC
.	TRBV20-1	TRBJ1-5	.	CSGKRGYSNQPQHF	TGCAGTGGAAAGAGGGGCTATAGCAATCAGCCCCAGCATTTT
TRBD1	TRBV7-2	TRBJ2-5	.	CASSRRTGSRETQYF	TGTGCCAGCAGCCGTCGGACAGGGAGTAGAGAGACCCAGTACTTC
.	TRBV20-1	TRBJ2-3	many	CSASVTDTQYF	TGCAGTGCCTCTGTGACAGATACGCAGTATTTT
.	TRBV18	TRBJ1-2	.	CASSPNTENYGYTF	TGTGCCAGCTCACCCAATACAGAGAACTATGGCTACACCTTC
.	TRBV5-1	TRBJ2-3	.	CASSLMRTSTDTQYF	TGCGCCAGCAGCTTGATGAGGACCAGCACAGATACGCAGTATTTT
.	TRBV20-1	TRBJ2-6	many	CSARDQAGANVLTF	TGCAGTGCTAGAGATCAGGCTGGGGCCAACGTCCTGACTTTC
TRBD2	TRBV9	TRBJ2-3	.	CASNSGDKSTDTQYF	TGTGCCAGCAATAGCGGGGACAAGAGCACAGATACGCAGTATTTT
TRBD1	TRBV6-2/TRBV6-3	TRBJ2-3	few	CASSSTGSKGRGTQYF	TGTGCCAGCAGTTCGACAGGGTCCAAGGGTCGTGGTACGCAGTATTTT
TRBD1	TRBV3-1	TRBJ2-3	.	CASSPQGAKDTQYF	TGTGCCAGCAGCCCACAGGGGGCTAAAGATACGCAGTATTTT
.	TRBV7-2	TRBJ2-7	few	CASSILASGPSYEQYF	TGTGCCAGCAGCATACTCGCCTCAGGTCCCTCCTACGAGCAGTACTTC
.	TRBV20-1	TRBJ1-5	few	CSASGSPNQPQHF	TGCAGTGCTAGTGGGTCCCCCAATCAGCCCCAGCATTTT
.	TRBV6-5	TRBJ1-2	few	CATKVAGRYGYTF	TGTGCCACCAAAGTAGCAGGTCGCTATGGCTACACCTTC
TRBD1	TRBV29-1	TRBJ2-4	.	CSVEVGQGAKNIQYF	TGCAGCGTTGAAGTCGGACAGGGGGCCAAAAACATTCAGTACTTC
TRBD1	TRBV5-6	TRBJ2-4	.	CASSARTGGLYKNIQYF	TGTGCCAGCAGCGCCCGGACAGGGGGCCTCTACAAAAACATTCAGTACTTC
.	TRBV9	TRBJ2-1	.	CASSARPDPTSKQFF	TGTGCCAGCAGCGCCAGGCCGGACCCTACCTCGAAGCAGTTCTTC
TRBD2	TRBV20-1	TRBJ2-1	.	CSARGGSARGAYNEQFF	TGCAGTGCACGGGGAGGGTCTGCGCGGGGAGCATACAATGAGCAGTTCTTC
TRBD1	TRBV20-1	TRBJ2-1	.	CSARRTGGNEQFF	TGCAGTGCTCGGCGGACAGGGGGAAATGAGCAGTTCTTC
.	TRBV7-2	TRBJ1-1	.	CASSYRTAEAFF	TGTGCCAGCAGCTACCGGACAGCTGAAGCTTTCTTT
TRBD2	TRBV11-3	TRBJ2-3	few	CASRGSGGKGYTQYF	TGTGCCAGCAGGGGAAGCGGGGGGAAAGGGTATACGCAGTATTTT
.	TRBV7-2	TRBJ1-4	few	CASSPRPAEMGEKLFF	TGTGCCAGCAGCCCGCGGCCGGCAGAGATGGGTGAAAAACTGTTTTTT
.	TRBV7-2	TRBJ2-4	few	CASSLVLRGKNIQYF	TGTGCCAGCAGCTTAGTTCTCAGGGGCAAAAACATTCAGTACTTC
.	TRBV2	TRBJ2-7	.	CASSVYGTDGEQYF	TGTGCCAGCAGTGTCTACGGGACGGACGGCGAGCAGTACTTC
TRBD1	TRBV10-3	TRBJ2-1	once	CAISITGTGGNEQFF	TGTGCCATCAGTATAACCGGGACAGGGGGCAATGAGCAGTTCTTC
.	TRBV7-8	TRBJ2-1	few	CASSLATPRDEQFF	TGTGCCAGCAGCTTAGCTACCCCCAGGGATGAGCAGTTCTTC
.	TRBV7-7	TRBJ2-5	few	CASSLSGFETQYF	TGTGCTAGCAGCTTATCGGGGTTTGAGACCCAGTACTTC
TRBD2	TRBV7-9	TRBJ2-3	.	CASSTPFSGGATDTQYF	TGTGCCAGCAGCACCCCGTTTAGCGGGGGGGCGACAGATACGCAGTATTTT
.	TRBV29-1	TRBJ2-5	many	CSVERTTAETQYF	TGCAGCGTAGAAAGGACGACGGCGGAGACCCAGTACTTC
TRBD2	TRBV11-2	TRBJ2-3	.	CASSLDAPGTRGDTDTQYF	TGTGCCAGCAGCTTAGATGCCCCTGGGACGCGGGGGGACACAGATACGCAGTATTTT
.	TRBV28	TRBJ2-2	.	CASSRRSGELFF	TGTGCCAGCAGCAGGAGGTCCGGGGAGCTGTTTTTT